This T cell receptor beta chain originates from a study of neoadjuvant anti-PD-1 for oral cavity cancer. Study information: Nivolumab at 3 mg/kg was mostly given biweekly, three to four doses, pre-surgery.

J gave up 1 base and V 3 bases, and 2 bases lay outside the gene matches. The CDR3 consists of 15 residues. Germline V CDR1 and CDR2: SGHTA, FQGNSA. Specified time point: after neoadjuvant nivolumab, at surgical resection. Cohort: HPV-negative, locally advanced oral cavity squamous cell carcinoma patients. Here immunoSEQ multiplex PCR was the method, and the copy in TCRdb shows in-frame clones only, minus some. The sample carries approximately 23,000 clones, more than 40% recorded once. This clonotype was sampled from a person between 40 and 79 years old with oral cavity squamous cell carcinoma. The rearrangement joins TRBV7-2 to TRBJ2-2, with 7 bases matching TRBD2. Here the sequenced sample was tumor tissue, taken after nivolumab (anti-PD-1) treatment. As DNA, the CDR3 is TGTGCCAGCAGCTTGGTAGCGGGGAACACCGGGGAGCTGTTTTTT. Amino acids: CASSLVAGNTGELFF.